This entry lists 23 T cell receptor beta chains sequenced from one sample in a study of T cell changes during pregnancy in multiple sclerosis. Method: immunoSEQ multiplex PCR; TCRdb's copy keeps in-frame clones and lacks some. The table shows around 30,000 clones, with approximately 90% occurring only once. Sequencing used CD4+ T cells from peripheral blood mononuclear cells, obtained in the first trimester of pregnancy. Every receptor here comes from a female donor with multiple sclerosis, enrolled in a pregnancy study.

The chain uses TRBV10-1 and TRBJ2-7, with 7 bases aligning to TRBD1. Trimming at V came to 11 bases and at J to 0 bases, leaving 10 bases not matched to a gene. The CDR3 is 14 residues long. CDR1 and CDR2 (germline): WNHNN, SYGVQD (reference sequence). The chain's CDR3 is CAGYRDSRSYEQYF. In DNA, the CDR3 is TGCGCCGGTTACCGGGACAGCCGCTCCTACGAGCAGTACTTC.

The rearrangement links TRBV5-6 to TRBJ1-4, with 7 bases aligning to TRBD1. Per the germline V gene, CDR1 is SGHDT and CDR2 is YYEEEE. With 1 base clipped from V and 7 bases from J, the junction kept 10 bases outside the gene matches. The CDR3 covers 16 residues. The CDR3 loop reads CASSLSKGQFFEKLFF. The CDR3 DNA reads as TGTGCCAGCAGCTTGTCTAAGGGACAGTTTTTTGAAAAACTGTTTTTT.

This clone was detected once. The chain uses TRBV4-1 and TRBJ1-5; D is uncertain. V was pared by 0 bases and J by 6 bases, with 21 bases between. This CDR3 is built from 18 residues. Germline values: CDR1 MGHRA, CDR2 YSYEKL. CDR3 region: CASSQDVFLRSLGQPQHF. Here the CDR3 DNA reads TGCGCCAGCAGCCAAGATGTGTTTTTGCGGTCTTTGGGTCAGCCCCAGCATTTT.

V usage is TRBV7-2 and J usage is TRBJ1-3; D is uncertain. CDR1 and CDR2 from the germline V gene are SGHTA and FQGNSA. CDR3 length: 13 amino acids. The V and J ends lost 2 bases and 8 bases respectively, with 10 bases between them. The CDR3 DNA sequence: TGTGCCAGCAGCTTAAGTGGGCGGGACACCATATATTTT. It encodes CASSLSGRDTIYF.

The V call is TRBV20-1, the J call TRBJ2-7; maybe TRBD1 (6 bases). The V gene lost 4 bases and the J gene lost 3 bases, with 7 bases spanning the gap. This CDR3 has 11 residues. From germline, CDR1 is DFQATT and CDR2 SNEGSKA (reference sequence). The CDR3 nucleotides are TGCAGTGCTAACAGGGTCTACGAGCAGTACTTC. Encoded protein: CSANRVYEQYF.

V gene TRBV6-5 combines with J gene TRBJ2-5; 10 bases map to TRBD2. Germline CDR1 is MNHEY and CDR2 is SVGAGI. The CDR3 loop spans 14 amino acids. V shed 0 bases and J 5 bases; nucleotides not matched to a gene: 0. CDR3 region: CASSYSGLAETQYF. CDR3 nucleotides: TGTGCCAGCAGTTACTCGGGACTAGCGGAGACCCAGTACTTC.

The chain employs TRBV5-6 and TRBJ2-1, with 9 bases lining up with TRBD2. The CDR3 spans 13 residues. Trimming at V came to 9 bases and at J to 6 bases, leaving 7 bases not matched to a gene. Germline CDR1 SGHDT, CDR2 YYEEEE. Written as DNA, the CDR3 is TGTGCCACCAAGCGGGGGGCCGGCAATGAGCAGTTCTTC. Amino acids: CATKRGAGNEQFF.

The CDR3 region has the DNA TGTGCCAGCAGCCGACAGGGGACGAACTATGGCTACACCTTC. It translates to CASSRQGTNYGYTF. The chain recombines TRBV7-2 with TRBJ1-2; TRBD1 agrees at 8 bases. The V gene's germline CDR1 is SGHTA and CDR2 FQGNSA. CDR3 size: 14 residues. V was pared by 5 bases and J by 2 bases, with 4 bases of the junction left unmatched.

In this sample, this clone turned up once. The V call is TRBV5-4, the J call TRBJ1-2; 9 nucleotides align to TRBD1. The CDR3 runs 14 residues. Germline V gene sequence: CDR1 SGHNT, CDR2 YYREEE (reference sequence). J lost 4 bases, V lost 4 bases, and 5 bases had no gene match. CDR3 amino acids: CASSLNRGLYGYTF. For the CDR3, the DNA is TGTGCCAGCAGCCTGAACAGGGGGCTCTATGGCTACACCTTC.

The chain uses TRBV5-1 and TRBJ2-7, with D tentatively TRBD2 (5 bases). The CDR3 sequence is 13 residues long. Germline V lookup: CDR1 SGHRS, CDR2 YFSETQ. Deletions cut 2 bases from V and 2 bases from J, with 8 bases between. CDR3 sequence (DNA): TGCGCCAGCAGCTTTGAGGGTGCCTACGAGCAGTACTTC. Protein product: CASSFEGAYEQYF.

The chain has TRBV4-3 and TRBJ2-2; 9 bases agree with TRBD2. Germline V gives CDR1 LGHNA, CDR2 YSLEER. The CDR3 is made up of 17 amino acids. Germline trimming cut 4 bases from V and 4 bases from J; bases unmatched to any gene: 10. This chain's CDR3 is CASSPEVAGAGTGELFF. The CDR3 DNA sequence: TGCGCCAGCAGCCCTGAGGTAGCGGGGGCCGGCACCGGGGAGCTGTTTTTT.

This clone was recorded a few times. The chain links TRBV28 to TRBJ1-1; possible D gene TRBD1, 5 bases. The CDR3 extends over 14 amino acids. The germline CDR1 and CDR2 sequences are MDHEN and SYDVKM. V lost 5 bases and J lost 5, with 15 bases in between. The chain's CDR3 is CASSPGTPLTEAFF. The CDR3 DNA follows: TGTGCCAGCAGTCCGGGGACTCCCTTAACTGAAGCTTTCTTT.

The gene calls are TRBV9 and TRBJ2-2; no clear D gene. This CDR3 spans 16 amino acids. V was pared by 4 bases and J by 0 bases, with 13 bases between. Germline values: CDR1 SGDLS, CDR2 YYNGEE. The chain's CDR3 is CASSSLGLANTGELFF. The CDR3 region has the DNA TGTGCCAGCAGCTCTCTTGGTCTAGCGAACACCGGGGAGCTGTTTTTT.

The chain combines TRBV5-1 with TRBJ2-7; 7 positions match TRBD1. The V gene end was trimmed by 5 bases and the J gene end by 4 bases; junction bases not matched to a gene: 6. The CDR3 has 13 residues. Germline V lookup: CDR1 SGHRS, CDR2 YFSETQ. DNA for the CDR3: TGCGCCAGCAGTCGGGACAGAGAATACGAGCAGTACTTC. This encodes CASSRDREYEQYF.

The CDR3 protein is CASSVVGRADTQYF. The CDR3 DNA reads as TGTGCCAGCAGCGTAGTTGGGAGGGCAGATACGCAGTATTTT. This chain links TRBV9 with TRBJ2-3, with 7 bases matching TRBD2. The CDR3 is made up of 14 amino acids. CDR1 and CDR2 (germline): SGDLS, YYNGEE. J lost 4 bases, V lost 0 bases, and 2 bases had no gene match. Full variable domain (missing parts from reference TRBV9 and TRBJ2-3): DSGVTQTPKHLITATGQRVTLRCSPRSGDLSVYWYQQSLDQGLQFLIQYYNGEERAKGNILERFSAQQFPDLHSELNLSSLELGDSALYFCASSVVGRADTQYFGPGTRLTVL.

The chain combines TRBV27 with TRBJ1-5; the match to TRBD1 covers 8 bases. This CDR3 is 13 amino acids long. Germline lookup yields CDR1 MNHEY and CDR2 SMNVEV (reference sequence). Trimming removed 6 bases from V and 3 bases from J; junction bases left unmatched: 1. This CDR3 is CASRTGDNQPQHF. The CDR3 coding sequence is TGTGCCAGCAGGACAGGGGACAATCAGCCCCAGCATTTT.

The chain couples TRBV7-6 to TRBJ2-1, with TRBD1 matching over 7 bases. The germline CDR1 and CDR2 sequences are SGHVS and FNYEAQ. The CDR3 runs 15 residues. Trimming removed 1 base from V and 7 bases from J; junction bases left unmatched: 7. The CDR3 sequence is CASSLGTWTGNEQFF. The CDR3 nucleotides read TGTGCCAGCAGCTTAGGTACCTGGACAGGAAATGAGCAGTTCTTC. Filled out from reference TRBV7-6 and TRBJ2-1, the complete variable domain reads GAGVSQSPRYKVTKRGQDVALRCDPISGHVSLYWYRQALGQGPEFLTYFNYEAQQDKSGLPNDRFSAERPEGSISTLTIQRTEQRDSAMYRCASSLGTWTGNEQFFGPGTRLTVL.

The chain recombines TRBV2 with TRBJ2-1, with 9 bases fitting TRBD2. The CDR3 loop spans 16 amino acids. Trimming cost V 2 bases and J 8 bases; bases outside gene matches: 10. Germline CDR1 reads SNHLY; CDR2 reads FYNNEI. The CDR3 coding sequence is TGTGCCAGCAGTGAAATGGGCGGGGGGGCCTCTGATGAGCAGTTCTTC. Its protein product is CASSEMGGGASDEQFF.

The V and J genes are TRBV5-5 and TRBJ2-6; D is unclear. Germline V CDR1 and CDR2: SGHKS, YYEKEE (reference sequence). This CDR3 region has 17 residues. Trimming stripped 2 bases from V and 0 bases from J, with 12 bases between. The CDR3 here is CASSFVVSSSGANVLTF. In nucleotides, the CDR3 is TGTGCCAGCAGCTTTGTCGTTTCGTCCTCTGGGGCCAACGTCCTGACTTTC.

The table lists this clone with a count of one. The CDR3 sequence: CASSGQTAPNEKLFF. CDR3 in DNA: TGTGCCAGTAGTGGCCAGACAGCGCCCAATGAAAAACTGTTTTTT. This chain links TRBV19 with TRBJ1-4, with a possible D match to TRBD1 (5 bases). Germline-derived CDR1 and CDR2 are LNHDA and SQIVND (reference sequence). The germline V and J ends were trimmed by 5 bases and 5 bases, with 15 bases remaining between them. The CDR3 is 15 residues long.

The J gene is TRBJ2-7, the V gene TRBV25-1; D is perhaps TRBD1 (5 bases). The CDR3 extends over 11 amino acids. Germline CDR1 is MGHDK and CDR2 is SYGVNS. V gave up 6 bases and J gave up 9 bases, with 12 bases separating them. The CDR3 DNA reads TGTGCCAGCAGGGGGCCCCACCGGCAGTACTTC. Amino acids: CASRGPHRQYF.

V is TRBV4-2 and J is TRBJ2-1; 10 bases line up with TRBD1. The V gene end was trimmed by 9 bases and the J gene end by 8 bases; junction bases not matched to a gene: 13. The CDR3 has 15 residues. The germline V gene has CDR1 LGHNA and CDR2 YNFKEQ. CDR3 sequence reads: CARGARQGASDEQFF. CDR3 DNA sequence: TGTGCCAGGGGGGCGAGACAGGGGGCCTCGGATGAGCAGTTCTTC.

J is TRBJ1-5 and V is TRBV13; D remains ambiguous. The CDR3 has 13 residues. V lost 6 bases and J lost 1, with 7 bases in between. Germline values: CDR1 PRHDT, CDR2 FYEKMQ (reference sequence). The CDR3 sequence is CASSSQSNQPQHF. In DNA form, the CDR3 reads TGTGCCAGCAGTTCTCAGAGCAATCAGCCCCAGCATTTT.